The 32 T cell receptor beta chains below all came from one sample that was sequenced in a study of shared clonotypes between healthy human individuals. The assay was immunoSEQ multiplex PCR, and TCRdb's table has in-frame clones only and misses some. This sample carries around 1,900,000 clones, 80% to 95% of them seen once, and the ten largest clones take under 2%. Positively selected for CCR7, the CD45RO-negative cells used as naive CD8 cells excluded terminally differentiated effector memory CD45RA+ cells. Input material: naive CD8+ T cells from PBMCs. The origin of the receptors is a man younger than 30 in good health. Some clones in this sample may be carry-over from other donors' samples.

CDR3 sequence reads: CASSQDSQGAYTEAFF. As DNA, the CDR3 is TGCGCCAGCAGCCAAGATTCACAGGGGGCCTACACTGAAGCTTTCTTT. J is TRBJ1-1 and V is TRBV4-1; 9 bases are a match to TRBD1. This CDR3 has 16 amino acids. The junction had 5 bases not matched to a gene; V was cut back by 0 bases and J by 3 bases. Germline CDR1 MGHRA, CDR2 YSYEKL.

The DNA of the CDR3 is TGTGCCAGCAGTCCCTGGGACAGGGTAAGGTCCTACGAGCAGTACTTC. This sequence encodes CASSPWDRVRSYEQYF. The rearrangement joins TRBV27 to TRBJ2-7; 9 nucleotides match TRBD1. The germline V gene has CDR1 MNHEY and CDR2 SMNVEV (reference sequence). V lost 5 bases, J lost 1 base, and 9 bases stayed unmatched. This CDR3 is built from 16 residues.

The chain uses TRBV30 and TRBJ1-1; TRBD1 is a possible D gene (6 bases). There are 12 residues in the CDR3. Germline CDR1 reads GTSNPN; CDR2 reads SVGIG (reference sequence). Between the trimmed V and J ends, which lost 4 bases and 8 bases, there was a span of 14 bases. The CDR3 DNA reads TGTGCCTGGACCCCAAGGGGGGTCGAAGCTTTCTTT. It codes for CAWTPRGVEAFF.

The rearrangement uses TRBV7-6 and TRBJ2-7; no firm D call. Germline V gene sequence: CDR1 SGHVS, CDR2 FNYEAQ. V gave up 4 bases and J gave up 4 bases, with 17 bases separating them. CDR3 length: 15 amino acids. Written as DNA, the CDR3 is TGTGCCAGCAGCTCCGTACCGAAAAACCGGTACGAGCAGTACTTC. Its translation: CASSSVPKNRYEQYF. Full variable domain (remainder filled in from reference TRBV7-6 and TRBJ2-7): GAGVSQSPRYKVTKRGQDVALRCDPISGHVSLYWYRQALGQGPEFLTYFNYEAQQDKSGLPNDRFSAERPEGSISTLTIQRTEQRDSAMYRCASSSVPKNRYEQYFGPGTRLTVT.

The genes are TRBV7-9 and TRBJ2-1; TRBD2 agrees at 13 bases. The germline gives CDR1 SEHNR, CDR2 FQNEAQ (reference sequence). This CDR3 comprises 14 residues. J lost 5 bases, V lost 5 bases, and 0 bases had no gene match. In DNA form, the CDR3 reads TGTGCCAGCAGCACTAGCGGGAGGGACAATGAGCAGTTCTTC. This encodes CASSTSGRDNEQFF.

V gene TRBV30 combines with J gene TRBJ1-2; 9 bases align to TRBD1. The CDR3 is 14 amino acids. V was clipped by 0 bases and J by 4 bases; unmatched bases: 3. CDR1 is GTSNPN and CDR2 is SVGIG in the germline V gene (reference sequence). CDR3 region: CAWSVQGAVYGYTF. CDR3 DNA sequence: TGTGCCTGGAGTGTACAGGGGGCAGTCTATGGCTACACCTTC. Supplemented by reference TRBV30 and TRBJ1-2, the full variable domain reads SQTIHQWPATLVQPVGSPLSLECTVEGTSNPNLYWYRQAAGRGLQLLFYSVGIGQISSEVPQNLSASRPQDRQFILSSKKLLLSDSGFYLCAWSVQGAVYGYTFGSGTRLTVV.

V and J are TRBV7-2 and TRBJ2-2; D might be TRBD1 or TRBD2, each matching 6 bases. This CDR3 is built from 17 residues. V was clipped by 6 bases and J by 3 bases, with 20 bases between them. Germline assignment: CDR1 SGHTA and CDR2 FQGNSA. The CDR3 DNA sequence: TGTGCCAGCAGTCCCACAGGGTGGAGGAGGGACACCGGGGAGCTGTTTTTT. This translates into CASSPTGWRRDTGELFF.

The chain combines TRBV27 with TRBJ1-1; 8 bases agree with TRBD1. Germline V gene data show CDR1 as MNHEY and CDR2 as SMNVEV (reference sequence). The trim removed 5 bases at V and 0 bases at J, leaving 5 bases unmatched. The CDR3 sequence is 15 residues long. The CDR3 here is CASSPQQGVNTEAFF. In nucleotides, the CDR3 is TGTGCCAGCAGTCCACAACAGGGGGTGAACACTGAAGCTTTCTTT.

This chain links TRBV5-1 with TRBJ2-7; 8 bases match TRBD2. V lost 4 bases, J lost 3 bases, and 6 bases stayed unmatched. Looked up from germline, CDR1 is SGHRS and CDR2 is YFSETQ. This CDR3 contains 14 residues. This CDR3 reads CASSPRSGNYEQYF. DNA for the CDR3: TGCGCCAGCAGCCCCCGTAGCGGGAACTACGAGCAGTACTTC.

The chain links TRBV27 to TRBJ1-2; 10 bases map to TRBD1. Trimming removed 8 bases from V and 4 bases from J; junction bases left unmatched: 31. The germline CDR1 and CDR2 sequences are MNHEY and SMNVEV (reference sequence). CDR3 length: 22 residues. The CDR3 spells CASRPRTGQGPSRGGGSYGYTF. CDR3 coding DNA: TGTGCCAGCCGACCTCGGACGGGACAGGGGCCGAGTAGGGGAGGAGGTTCCTATGGCTACACCTTC.

The rearrangement uses TRBV7-9 and TRBJ2-7; the D is unclear. The germline CDR1 and CDR2 sequences are SEHNR and FQNEAQ (reference sequence). The CDR3 loop spans 11 amino acids. With 3 bases removed from V and 7 bases from J, the gap between germline ends came to 7 bases. CDR3 sequence: CASSLGMEQYF. In DNA, the CDR3 is TGTGCCAGCAGCTTGGGCATGGAGCAGTACTTC. Supplemented by reference TRBV7-9 and TRBJ2-7, the full variable domain reads DTGVSQNPRHKITKRGQNVTFRCDPISEHNRLYWYRQTLGQGPEFLTYFQNEAQLEKSRLLSDRFSAERPKGSFSTLEIQRTEQGDSAMYLCASSLGMEQYFGPGTRLTVT.

The chain carries TRBV29-1 and TRBJ2-7, with D perhaps given as TRBD1 or TRBD2 (6 bases each). Deletions cut 4 bases from V and 7 bases from J, with 8 bases between. CDR3 size: 10 residues. From germline, CDR1 is SQVTM and CDR2 ANQGSEA. This chain's CDR3 is CSVGGAEQYF. In nucleotides, the CDR3 is TGCAGCGTTGGGGGGGCAGAGCAGTACTTC.

This rearrangement joins TRBV30 to TRBJ2-7; TRBD1 is a possible D gene (6 bases). The CDR3 contains 16 residues. Germline CDR1 and CDR2: GTSNPN and SVGIG (reference sequence). V was shortened by 0 bases and J by 1 base, with 16 bases between the two germline ends. CDR3 amino acids: CAWSVRVAGVSYEQYF. CDR3 coding DNA: TGTGCCTGGAGTGTACGGGTGGCAGGGGTATCCTACGAGCAGTACTTC.

The chain carries TRBV7-8 and TRBJ2-7, with D uncertain. Germline CDR1 reads SGHVS; CDR2 reads FQNEAQ. The germline V and J ends were trimmed by 3 bases and 6 bases, with 12 bases remaining between them. The CDR3 has 13 amino acids. The CDR3 DNA is TGTGCCAGCAGCTTGGGTGGGTATGTCGAGCAGTACTTC. The encoded protein is CASSLGGYVEQYF.

The chain carries TRBV9 and TRBJ2-1; 13 bases map to TRBD2. Germline V lookup: CDR1 SGDLS, CDR2 YYNGEE. The CDR3 consists of 16 residues. The V gene end was trimmed by 0 bases and the J gene end by 8 bases; junction bases not matched to a gene: 5. For the CDR3, the DNA is TGTGCCAGCAGCGTAGGGACTAGCGGGAGTGTCCATGAGCAGTTCTTC. It yields the protein CASSVGTSGSVHEQFF.

The rearrangement links TRBV19 to TRBJ2-6; D may match TRBD1 or TRBD2 (5 bases each). CDR3 length: 15 residues. Germline V lookup: CDR1 LNHDA, CDR2 SQIVND (reference sequence). V was pared by 5 bases and J by 2 bases, with 10 bases between. The CDR3 DNA reads as TGTGCCAGTAGTCCCCCGGGACCTGGGGCCAACGTCCTGACTTTC. Translated: CASSPPGPGANVLTF.

CDR3 loop: CASSYRGARTYEQYF. DNA of the CDR3: TGTGCCAGCAGTTATAGGGGCGCCAGAACCTACGAGCAGTACTTC. This rearrangement joins TRBV6-5 to TRBJ2-7; tentative D call: TRBD1 (5 bases). The germline V gene has CDR1 MNHEY and CDR2 SVGAGI. V was trimmed by 3 bases and J by 2 bases, leaving 14 bases between them. The CDR3 contains 15 residues.

The V gene is TRBV9, the J gene TRBJ1-2; no clear D. The CDR3 has 17 amino acids. Germline V gene data show CDR1 as SGDLS and CDR2 as YYNGEE. Trimming pared 5 bases from V and 1 base from J, leaving 21 bases between. CDR3 region: CASSGIGSQHFNYGYTF. CDR3 sequence (DNA): TGTGCCAGCAGTGGAATCGGGTCTCAACACTTTAACTATGGCTACACCTTC.

This rearrangement joins TRBV5-1 to TRBJ2-1; 10 bases agree with TRBD2. The CDR3 runs to 16 residues. The V gene's germline CDR1 is SGHRS and CDR2 YFSETQ. Trimming cost V 4 bases and J 2 bases; bases outside gene matches: 6. The CDR3, as DNA: TGCGCCAGCAGCCCCGGACTAGCGGAAACCTACAATGAGCAGTTCTTC. Translating gives CASSPGLAETYNEQFF. Full variable domain (missing parts from reference TRBV5-1 and TRBJ2-1): KAGVTQTPRYLIKTRGQQVTLSCSPISGHRSVSWYQQTPGQGLQFLFEYFSETQRNKGNFPGRFSGRQFSNSRSEMNVSTLELGDSALYLCASSPGLAETYNEQFFGPGTRLTVL.

The chain is built from TRBV10-1 and TRBJ2-5; tentative D call: TRBD1 (6 bases). The CDR3 totals 18 residues. V was cut by 4 bases and J by 2 bases, with 23 bases left in between. Germline lookup yields CDR1 WNHNN and CDR2 SYGVQD (reference sequence). The CDR3 here is CASSGRVRERGFQETQYF. The CDR3 coding sequence is TGCGCCAGCAGTGGTAGGGTTAGGGAGAGGGGGTTTCAAGAGACCCAGTACTTC.

The chain employs TRBV4-2 and TRBJ2-1, with a possible D match to TRBD2 (6 bases). The CDR3 totals 16 residues. Trimming cost V 0 bases and J 4 bases, with 13 bases left between them. Germline CDR1 is LGHNA and CDR2 is YNFKEQ. The CDR3 bases are TGTGCCAGCAGCCAAGATCATGCGGGACGATACAATGAGCAGTTCTTC. It specifies CASSQDHAGRYNEQFF.

This chain connects TRBV10-1 to TRBJ2-7; D is unclear. The CDR3 sequence is 9 residues long. Germline CDR1 reads WNHNN; CDR2 reads SYGVQD (reference sequence). Trimming cost V 11 bases and J 5 bases, with 7 bases left between them. For the CDR3, the DNA is TGCGCCGCGTCCCACGAGCAGTACTTC. This translates into CAASHEQYF.

The gene calls are TRBV27 and TRBJ2-7, with 8 bases fitting TRBD1. Per germline, CDR1 MNHEY and CDR2 SMNVEV (reference sequence). The V segment lost 2 bases and the J segment 6 bases; nucleotides outside the gene matches: 6. CDR3 length: 14 residues. CDR3 nucleotide sequence: TGTGCCAGCAGTTTAACGGACAGGGTTGGCGAGCAGTACTTC. Translating it yields CASSLTDRVGEQYF.

In nucleotides, the CDR3 is TGCAGCGTTGAGGGACAGGGCTTCTATGGCTACACCTTC. Protein sequence: CSVEGQGFYGYTF. J is TRBJ1-2 and V is TRBV29-1, with 9 positions matching TRBD1. V trimming: 3 bases; J trimming: 4 bases; junction bases outside the gene matches: 3. Germline values: CDR1 SQVTM, CDR2 ANQGSEA. The CDR3 length is 13 residues.

This clone was detected once. The CDR3 protein is CASSSAAGRFVYEQYF. CDR3 nucleotides: TGTGCCAGCAGCTCGGCTGCCGGGCGCTTCGTCTACGAGCAGTACTTC. The V gene is TRBV7-2, the J gene TRBJ2-7; no clear D. The CDR3 runs 16 residues. The germline gives CDR1 SGHTA, CDR2 FQGNSA. V was trimmed by 4 bases and J by 3 bases, leaving 19 bases between them.

This clone was detected only once. The J gene is TRBJ2-2, the V gene TRBV14, with no clear D. Germline lookup yields CDR1 SGHDN and CDR2 FVKESK. Deletions cut 8 bases from V and 0 bases from J, with 13 bases between. This CDR3 is built from 15 residues. CDR3 sequence: CASGWVGPNTGELFF. The CDR3 DNA follows: TGTGCCAGCGGATGGGTAGGACCGAACACCGGGGAGCTGTTTTTT.

A few counts support this clone. V gene TRBV30 combines with J gene TRBJ1-1; D not certain. Between the trimmed V and J ends, which lost 3 bases and 5 bases, there was a span of 13 bases. The length of the CDR3 is 13 residues. Germline loops: CDR1 GTSNPN, CDR2 SVGIG (reference sequence). CDR3 protein: CAWREIGNTEAFF. DNA of the CDR3: TGTGCCTGGAGAGAGATCGGAAATACTGAAGCTTTCTTT.

The table lists this clone with a count of one. Other DNA sequences in the same sample also yield this CDR3. The chain employs TRBV5-1 and TRBJ2-7; D might be TRBD2 (5 bases). The germline gives CDR1 SGHRS, CDR2 YFSETQ. This CDR3 spans 14 amino acids. The V and J ends lost 2 bases and 1 base respectively, with 10 bases between them. The CDR3 here is CASSFTGSSYEQYF. In DNA, the CDR3 is TGCGCCAGCAGCTTCACGGGGAGTTCCTACGAGCAGTACTTC.

A few counts support this clone. This sample includes further DNA sequences coding for the same CDR3. V is TRBV30 and J is TRBJ1-1; no reliable D call. V lost 2 bases and J 5 bases, leaving 6 bases between the germline ends. This CDR3 is 11 amino acids long. Germline CDR1 reads GTSNPN; CDR2 reads SVGIG (reference sequence). CDR3 nucleotides: TGTGCCTGGAGTATGGGGACTGAAGCTTTCTTT. Translating it yields CAWSMGTEAFF.

The rearrangement uses TRBV28 and TRBJ1-2, with D uncertain. V lost 6 bases and J 7 bases, leaving 18 bases between the germline ends. Looked up from germline, CDR1 is MDHEN and CDR2 is SYDVKM. The CDR3 extends over 14 amino acids. CDR3 nucleotides: TGTGCCAGCAGCCAAGAGGCAGAATGGGGTGGCTACACCTTC. Its translation: CASSQEAEWGGYTF.

As to this clone: The same CDR3 is also encoded by other DNA sequences in this sample. This chain uses TRBV6-6 with TRBJ2-7; D is unclear. Trimming shortened V by 0 bases and J by 3 bases, and 6 bases separated the two germline ends. CDR3 length equals 13 residues. Germline loops: CDR1 MNHNY, CDR2 SVGAGI (reference sequence). CDR3 in DNA: TGTGCCAGCAGTTACTCGGGCAGCTACGAGCAGTACTTC. Translating gives CASSYSGSYEQYF.

CDR3 loop: CASTQAPGTGELFF. The DNA of the CDR3 is TGTGCCAGCACCCAGGCCCCGGGCACCGGGGAGCTGTTTTTT. The chain uses TRBV28 and TRBJ2-2, with D unclear. The CDR3 is 14 amino acids. Trimming shortened V by 7 bases and J by 4 bases, and 13 bases separated the two germline ends. From germline, CDR1 is MDHEN and CDR2 SYDVKM.